A selection of T cell receptor beta chains follows, all from one sample in a study of CD8+ T cells in alopecia areata. Produced via immunoSEQ multiplex PCR; TCRdb's table is partial and in-frame only. The sample comprises some 200,000 clones, roughly three fifths of which are singletons, and over 4% rests with the top ten. The sequenced sample consisted of CD8+ T cells sorted from blood. The receptors stem from a human donor in good health. Each CDR3 is given with its conserved first and last residue. D genes are given only for firm matches. The size of a clone is reported for some rows only, either as once, few or many, or as a class for expanded clones.

CDR3 length	V gene	J gene	clone size	D gene	CDR3 protein	CDR3 DNA
14	TRBV6-5	TRBJ2-7	NA	TRBD2	CASSLAGLSYEQYF	TGTGCCAGCAGCCTAGCGGGGCTCTCCTACGAGCAGTACTTC
12	TRBV5-6	TRBJ1-2	NA	NA	CASSWEMDGYTF	TGTGCCAGCAGCTGGGAGATGGATGGCTACACCTTC
15	TRBV14	TRBJ2-1	few	NA	CASSPSWTGYNEQFF	TGTGCCAGCAGCCCATCGTGGACTGGCTACAATGAGCAGTTCTTC
15	TRBV29-1	TRBJ1-2	NA	TRBD1	CSVIVRDRGSDGYTF	TGCAGCGTTATTGTCCGGGACAGGGGAAGCGATGGCTACACCTTC
15	TRBV30	TRBJ2-5	NA	NA	CAWSVPGTLQETQYF	TGTGCCTGGAGTGTACCGGGGACGTTACAAGAGACCCAGTACTTC
15	TRBV19	TRBJ2-7	NA	TRBD1	CASSTAGTGWGEQYF	TGTGCCAGTAGTACCGCGGGGACAGGGTGGGGCGAGCAGTACTTC
15	TRBV6-1	TRBJ2-1	NA	TRBD1	CASSEVGTVYNEQFF	TGTGCCAGCAGTGAAGTAGGGACAGTGTACAATGAGCAGTTCTTC
13	TRBV28	TRBJ1-2	NA	NA	CASSQLGADGYTF	TGTGCCAGCAGCCAGCTCGGGGCCGATGGCTACACCTTC
16	TRBV4-1	TRBJ2-3	few	TRBD1	CASSRIQGSVTDTQYF	TGCGCCAGCAGCCGGATACAGGGGTCCGTCACAGATACGCAGTATTTT
15	TRBV29-1	TRBJ2-1	NA	NA	CSVEPKGTFSVEQFF	TGCAGCGTTGAACCCAAGGGTACCTTTTCGGTGGAGCAGTTCTTC
14	TRBV4-1	TRBJ1-1	NA	TRBD1	CASSPRRGSTEAFF	TGCGCCAGCAGCCCCCGCAGGGGGAGCACTGAAGCTTTCTTT
14	TRBV27	TRBJ1-1	NA	TRBD1	CASIRTGTGAEAFF	TGTGCCAGCATCCGAACCGGGACAGGGGCTGAAGCTTTCTTT
13	TRBV30	TRBJ1-2	NA	NA	CAWSPSGLKGYTF	TGTGCCTGGAGTCCGTCGGGGTTAAAGGGCTACACCTTC
16	TRBV5-4	TRBJ2-7	many	TRBD2	CASSFDQRGVIYEQYF	TGTGCCAGCAGCTTTGATCAGCGGGGGGTTATTTACGAGCAGTACTTC
12	TRBV29-1	TRBJ1-1	NA	NA	CSVKGGNTEAFF	TGCAGCGTTAAGGGGGGGAACACTGAAGCTTTCTTT
15	TRBV15	TRBJ1-4	NA	TRBD1	CATSRDRAGGEKLFF	TGTGCCACCAGCAGAGATCGGGCAGGGGGTGAAAAACTGTTTTTT
13	TRBV9	TRBJ1-1	NA	NA	CASSVAGAVEAFF	TGTGCCAGCAGCGTAGCCGGGGCGGTTGAAGCTTTCTTT
16	TRBV4-1	TRBJ2-5	NA	TRBD2	CASSPGGNVRLETQYF	TGCGCCAGCAGCCCCGGGGGGAATGTGAGATTGGAGACCCAGTACTTC
18	TRBV5-4	TRBJ2-3	few	TRBD2	CASSLEGLAGVATDTQYF	TGTGCCAGCAGCTTGGAGGGCCTAGCGGGGGTTGCCACAGATACGCAGTATTTT
15	TRBV30	TRBJ2-6	NA	NA	CAWSVWVDGANVLTF	TGTGCCTGGAGTGTTTGGGTTGATGGGGCCAACGTCCTGACTTTC
13	TRBV27	TRBJ2-1	NA	NA	CASRVPDYNEQFF	TGTGCCAGCAGAGTCCCGGATTACAATGAGCAGTTCTTC
13	TRBV29-1	TRBJ2-7	few	NA	CSVARDDSYEQYF	TGCAGCGTTGCCCGGGACGACTCCTACGAGCAGTACTTC
13	TRBV5-4	TRBJ1-2	NA	NA	CASSLEQHYGYTF	TGTGCCAGCAGCTTGGAACAGCACTATGGCTACACCTTC
15	TRBV15	TRBJ1-3	many	NA	CATSRASSPRNTIYF	TGTGCCACCAGCAGAGCAAGCTCTCCCCGAAACACCATATATTTT